Shown below are 13 T cell receptor beta chains from a single sample sequenced in a study of blood T cell repertoires in COVID-19. Sequenced by immunoSEQ multiplex PCR; TCRdb stores in-frame clones only, minus some. The table lists 150,000 to 200,000 clones, more than 80% of them singletons, with roughly 10% in the top ten. The sample consisted of peripheral blood. The receptors were sampled from a human donor in a cohort sampled during active COVID-19.

The chain employs TRBV28 and TRBJ2-5; weak D call: TRBD1 (6 bases). V lost 6 bases and J 6 bases, leaving 17 bases between the germline ends. This CDR3 is built from 14 residues. Germline V lookup: CDR1 MDHEN, CDR2 SYDVKM. CDR3 coding DNA: TGTGCCAGCAGCACCCCCAGGGGTATGCAGACCCAGTACTTC. Encoded protein: CASSTPRGMQTQYF.

The chain joins TRBV7-9 to TRBJ2-2; possible D gene TRBD1, 6 bases. CDR3 size: 15 residues. Between the trimmed V and J ends, which lost 5 bases and 5 bases, there was a span of 15 bases. Germline V CDR1 and CDR2: SEHNR, FQNEAQ (reference sequence). The CDR3 sequence is CASSPTGISTGELFF. The CDR3, as DNA: TGTGCCAGCAGCCCTACAGGGATTTCAACCGGGGAGCTGTTTTTT.

The chain couples TRBV30 to TRBJ1-1; 8 positions agree with TRBD1. CDR1 GTSNPN and CDR2 SVGIG come from the germline V gene (reference sequence). The CDR3 extends over 15 amino acids. J lost 4 bases, V lost 3 bases, and 10 bases had no gene match. CDR3 sequence: CAWSGTGGGRTEAFF. The CDR3 coding sequence is TGTGCCTGGAGCGGTACAGGGGGTGGGCGCACTGAAGCTTTCTTT.

The chain uses TRBV28 and TRBJ1-1; D is unclear. This CDR3 contains 12 residues. V was cut by 6 bases and J by 6 bases, with 11 bases left in between. The germline V gene has CDR1 MDHEN and CDR2 SYDVKM. CDR3 sequence: CASRSPQAEAFF. The CDR3 DNA sequence: TGTGCCAGCAGAAGCCCCCAGGCTGAAGCTTTCTTT.

This clone was counted a single time. J is TRBJ2-7 and V is TRBV7-9, with 9 bases that match TRBD1. The CDR3 is made up of 16 amino acids. With 5 bases clipped from V and 4 bases from J, the junction kept 12 bases outside the gene matches. In germline, CDR1 is SEHNR, CDR2 FQNEAQ (reference sequence). The CDR3 sequence is CASSPSPTGGHYEQYF. CDR3 nucleotide sequence: TGTGCCAGCAGCCCCTCACCTACAGGGGGCCATTACGAGCAGTACTTC. Combining the CDR3 with reference TRBV7-9 and TRBJ2-7 gives the whole variable domain DTGVSQNPRHKITKRGQNVTFRCDPISEHNRLYWYRQTLGQGPEFLTYFQNEAQLEKSRLLSDRFSAERPKGSFSTLEIQRTEQGDSAMYLCASSPSPTGGHYEQYFGPGTRLTVT.

V usage is TRBV2 and J usage is TRBJ2-1, with 11 bases lining up with TRBD2. Germline V CDR1 and CDR2: SNHLY, FYNNEI. The CDR3 loop spans 15 amino acids. After removal of 7 bases from V and 3 bases from J, the junction contained 5 bases not matched to a gene. The CDR3 DNA is TGTGCCAGCATTGCGGGACTAGCGGTCTACAATGAGCAGTTCTTC. This encodes CASIAGLAVYNEQFF.

This clone appeared a few times. The rearrangement joins TRBV4-3 to TRBJ2-1; 10 bases line up with TRBD2. With V trimmed by 1 base and J by 5 bases, 17 bases remained unmatched. Germline V gives CDR1 LGHNA, CDR2 YSLEER. This CDR3 comprises 20 residues. The CDR3 DNA reads TGCGCCAGCAGCCAAGGTCCATTAGCGGGGGGCCACGACCTCCACAATGAGCAGTTCTTC. Translation: CASSQGPLAGGHDLHNEQFF.

In this sample, this clone turned up once. This chain uses TRBV6-2 or TRBV6-3 with TRBJ2-5; the match to TRBD2 covers 9 bases. CDR1 and CDR2 (germline): MNHEY, SVGEGT. V lost 2 bases, J lost 1 base, and 17 bases stayed unmatched. The CDR3 has 20 amino acids. In DNA, the CDR3 is TGTGCCAGCAGTTACACGGACCGCCTCGGACTAGCGCGACCCCAAGAGACCCAGTACTTC. Encoded protein: CASSYTDRLGLARPQETQYF.

A single count supports this clone. The chain employs TRBV20-1 and TRBJ1-2; D unclear. Germline V gene lookup returns CDR1 DFQATT and CDR2 SNEGSKA (reference sequence). Between the trimmed V and J ends, which lost 3 bases and 8 bases, there was a span of 16 bases. The CDR3 runs 13 residues. This chain's CDR3 is CSASLSHSGGYTF. CDR3 DNA sequence: TGCAGTGCTAGTCTGTCTCACTCAGGAGGCTACACCTTC.

The rearrangement links TRBV10-1 to TRBJ2-2, with 8 bases aligning to TRBD1. Germline CDR1 reads WNHNN; CDR2 reads SYGVQD (reference sequence). The V gene end was trimmed by 6 bases and the J gene end by 6 bases; junction bases not matched to a gene: 6. There are 14 residues in the CDR3. CDR3 amino acids: CASRGQGAAGELFF. The CDR3 DNA follows: TGCGCCAGCAGAGGCCAGGGGGCCGCCGGGGAGCTGTTTTTT.

The genes are TRBV15 and TRBJ2-5, with 9 bases matching TRBD2. CDR1 and CDR2 (germline): LNHNV, YYDKDF (reference sequence). With V trimmed by 7 bases and J by 5 bases, 11 bases remained unmatched. The CDR3 is made up of 15 amino acids. The CDR3 sequence: CATKSGRTWEETQYF. The CDR3 nucleotides are TGTGCCACCAAAAGCGGGAGGACTTGGGAGGAGACCCAGTACTTC.

This clone has just a few counts. The chain combines TRBV5-1 with TRBJ2-3; D may be TRBD1 (6 bases). Germline V gene lookup returns CDR1 SGHRS and CDR2 YFSETQ. V dropped 4 bases and J dropped 0 bases, with 15 bases sitting between them. This CDR3 comprises 16 residues. The CDR3, as DNA: TGCGCCAGCAGCCTCGGGACATCGGCTAGCACAGATACGCAGTATTTT. Protein: CASSLGTSASTDTQYF.

This clone was seen a few times. This chain joins TRBV13 and TRBJ2-1; 16 bases are a match to TRBD2. Germline V gene lookup returns CDR1 PRHDT and CDR2 FYEKMQ (reference sequence). This CDR3 is 18 amino acids long. J was trimmed by 7 bases and V by 6 bases; bases with no gene match: 12. CDR3 sequence (DNA): TGTGCCAGCAGATCTCCGGGACTAGCGGGGGGGCGGTCGAATGAGCAGTTCTTC. Its protein is CASRSPGLAGGRSNEQFF.